The 12 T cell receptor beta chains given below trace back to one sample, sequenced in a study of blood T cell repertoires in COVID-19. The method was immunoSEQ multiplex PCR; TCRdb's version includes in-frame clones alone and lacks a portion of them. The profile shows roughly 250,000 clones, 82% of them singletons. Material: peripheral blood. The source of these receptors is an older woman with active or convalescent COVID-19.

This clone showed up just a few times. The CDR3 bases are TGTGCCAGCAGTTTTCAGGGTGGTAATTCACCCCTCCACTTT. This encodes CASSFQGGNSPLHF. This chain connects TRBV28 to TRBJ1-6, with a possible D match to TRBD1 (5 bases). V lost 3 bases and J lost 6, with 9 bases in between. Germline CDR1 reads MDHEN; CDR2 reads SYDVKM. This CDR3 contains 14 residues.

The table lists this clone with a count of one. The J gene is TRBJ2-1, the V gene TRBV18; D is unclear. Trimming removed 3 bases from V and 4 bases from J, with 13 bases in between. The germline CDR1 and CDR2 sequences are KGHSH and LQKENI. The CDR3 contains 15 residues. The CDR3 sequence: CASSPGEVDYNEQFF. The CDR3, as DNA: TGTGCCAGCTCACCTGGAGAGGTGGATTACAATGAGCAGTTCTTC.

This clone was counted between two and nine times. The CDR3 here is CASRTNGPSYEQYF. The DNA of the CDR3 is TGTGCCAGCAGGACTAACGGTCCTTCCTACGAGCAGTACTTC. The chain has TRBV2 and TRBJ2-7; possible D gene TRBD2, 5 bases. Germline V CDR1 and CDR2: SNHLY, FYNNEI. This CDR3 is built from 14 residues. Trimming removed 6 bases from V and 1 base from J, with 13 bases in between.

This clone came up a few times. This chain uses TRBV6-6 with TRBJ1-2, with D tentatively TRBD1 (5 bases). The germline V gene has CDR1 MNHNY and CDR2 SVGAGI (reference sequence). The CDR3 length is 14 residues. Trimming shortened V by 0 bases and J by 5 bases, and 10 bases separated the two germline ends. CDR3 nucleotides: TGTGCCAGCAGTTACTCGACCGGGGGATATGGCTACACCTTC. Protein: CASSYSTGGYGYTF.

The chain combines TRBV6-5 with TRBJ1-2, with TRBD1 matching 7 bases. Germline values: CDR1 MNHEY, CDR2 SVGAGI. After removal of 6 bases from V and 1 base from J, the junction contained 5 bases not matched to a gene. This CDR3 is 14 amino acids long. The CDR3 loop reads CASRGTANNYGYTF. The DNA of the CDR3 is TGTGCCAGCAGGGGGACAGCTAATAACTATGGCTACACCTTC.

The J gene is TRBJ1-5, the V gene TRBV30; D ambiguous. The germline V gene encodes CDR1 GTSNPN and CDR2 SVGIG (reference sequence). Trimming pared 2 bases from V and 5 bases from J, leaving 10 bases between. The CDR3 is 13 residues long. In DNA, the CDR3 is TGTGCCTGGAGTCCCGACATTTATCAGCCCCAGCATTTT. It specifies CAWSPDIYQPQHF.

The chain employs TRBV30 and TRBJ1-6, with D possibly matching TRBD1 (5 bases). V lost 4 bases and J 10 bases, leaving 11 bases between the germline ends. CDR3 size: 12 residues. CDR1 is GTSNPN, CDR2 SVGIG, per germline (reference sequence). The DNA of the CDR3 is TGTGCCTGGACCTCGGGGGGGTCACCCCTCCACTTT. The encoded protein is CAWTSGGSPLHF.

This clone was picked up a small number of times. The rearrangement links TRBV30 to TRBJ2-5; D is undetermined. The CDR3 covers 13 residues. The V gene's germline CDR1 is GTSNPN and CDR2 SVGIG (reference sequence). CDR3 sequence: CAANRRFQETQYF. CDR3 nucleotides: TGTGCTGCCAATCGCCGGTTCCAAGAGACCCAGTACTTC. Full variable domain (missing parts from reference TRBV30 and TRBJ2-5): SQTIHQWPATLVQPVGSPLSLECTVEGTSNPNLYWYRQAAGRGLQLLFYSVGIGQISSEVPQNLSASRPQDRQFILSSKKLLLSDSGFYLCAANRRFQETQYFGPGTRLLVL.

This chain connects TRBV5-1 to TRBJ1-1, with D possibly being TRBD1 (6 bases). CDR3 length equals 16 residues. The germline V and J ends were trimmed by 2 bases and 0 bases, with 14 bases remaining between them. Germline CDR1 and CDR2: SGHRS and YFSETQ. Here the CDR3 reads CASSLSRGIMNTEAFF. The CDR3 DNA follows: TGCGCCAGCAGCTTAAGCAGGGGAATTATGAACACTGAAGCTTTCTTT.

The chain employs TRBV11-1 and TRBJ1-1; 8 bases match TRBD1. This CDR3 contains 16 residues. Germline loops: CDR1 SGHAT, CDR2 FQDESV (reference sequence). J gave up 0 bases and V 5 bases, and 8 bases lay outside the gene matches. Here the CDR3 reads CASSQQGGVMNTEAFF. CDR3 sequence (DNA): TGTGCCAGCAGCCAACAGGGGGGCGTCATGAACACTGAAGCTTTCTTT.

The chain is built from TRBV2 and TRBJ1-5, with TRBD1 matching 7 bases. The CDR3 has 14 amino acids. V lost 5 bases, J lost 1 base, and 2 bases stayed unmatched. Germline CDR1 SNHLY, CDR2 FYNNEI. The CDR3 spells CASSPQGSNQPQHF. The CDR3 DNA follows: TGTGCCAGCAGTCCACAGGGGAGCAATCAGCCCCAGCATTTT.

The gene calls are TRBV18 and TRBJ2-1; TRBD2 is a possible D gene (5 bases). V dropped 3 bases and J dropped 10 bases, with 16 bases sitting between them. The CDR3 spans 14 residues. Per the germline V gene, CDR1 is KGHSH and CDR2 is LQKENI. CDR3 DNA: TGTGCCAGCTCACCTTACGATAAGGGAGAGGAGCAGTTCTTC. Protein product: CASSPYDKGEEQFF.